These T cell receptor beta chains were read from a single sample in a study of cytomegalovirus exposure and HLA in healthy donors. Libraries were prepared by immunoSEQ multiplex PCR; TCRdb keeps only in-frame clonotypes and omits some of them. In the table there are about 200,000 clones, 82% of which are singletons. The specimen was PBMCs. The receptors come from a woman aged 18-29 years in good health and CMV-seronegative. Both conserved end residues are part of each CDR3. The order of the fields is J gene, clone size, D gene, V gene, CDR3 protein, CDR3 DNA. A D gene is named only where the DNA matches it firmly. Size values are once, few and many counts, or a class for expanded clones, and some rows have none.

J: TRBJ2-7
size: NA
D: TRBD2
V: TRBV25-1
CDR3: CASSEIGELAGTYEQYF
DNA: TGTGCCAGCAGTGAAATTGGGGAGCTAGCGGGGACCTACGAGCAGTACTTC

J: TRBJ2-7
size: once
D: NA
V: TRBV28
CDR3: CASKSWGPTYEQYF
DNA: TGTGCCAGTAAATCATGGGGGCCCACCTACGAGCAGTACTTC

J: TRBJ2-2
size: NA
D: NA
V: TRBV4-3
CDR3: CASSPEGTRGTGELFF
DNA: TGCGCCAGCAGCCCAGAGGGGACAAGGGGCACCGGGGAGCTGTTTTTT

J: TRBJ2-6
size: NA
D: NA
V: TRBV7-9
CDR3: CASSLGPSGGANVLTF
DNA: TGTGCCAGCAGCTTAGGGCCCTCGGGGGGGGCCAACGTCCTGACTTTC

J: TRBJ2-7
size: NA
D: NA
V: TRBV15
CDR3: CATSRGAGDGVLSYEQYF
DNA: TGTGCCACCAGCAGAGGTGCAGGGGACGGCGTCCTTTCCTACGAGCAGTACTTC

J: TRBJ2-2
size: once
D: NA
V: TRBV19
CDR3: CASTDHGQDTGELFF
DNA: TGTGCCAGTACCGACCATGGGCAGGACACCGGGGAGCTGTTTTTT

J: TRBJ2-3
size: NA
D: TRBD2
V: TRBV28
CDR3: CASSPHSGRGTDTQYF
DNA: TGTGCCAGCAGTCCCCATAGCGGGAGGGGCACAGATACGCAGTATTTT

J: TRBJ1-4
size: NA
D: NA
V: TRBV4-1
CDR3: CASSTNLSPSTNEKLFF
DNA: TGCGCCAGCAGCACTAACCTTTCTCCTTCAACTAATGAAAAACTGTTTTTT

J: TRBJ2-3
size: NA
D: NA
V: TRBV30
CDR3: CAWSALEVRTDTQYF
DNA: TGTGCCTGGAGTGCCCTGGAGGTACGCACAGATACGCAGTATTTT

J: TRBJ2-1
size: few
D: TRBD2
V: TRBV10-3
CDR3: CAISENTGPGLAGGGGNEQFF
DNA: TGTGCCATCAGTGAAAATACAGGGCCTGGACTAGCGGGAGGGGGGGGGAATGAGCAGTTCTTC

J: TRBJ1-4
size: NA
D: TRBD1
V: TRBV2
CDR3: CASCAGTGSEKLFF
DNA: TGTGCCAGCTGCGCCGGGACAGGCTCAGAAAAACTGTTTTTT

J: TRBJ2-1
size: once
D: TRBD2
V: TRBV4-3
CDR3: CASSQDMASGKSSSYNEQFF
DNA: TGCGCCAGCAGCCAAGATATGGCTAGCGGAAAATCGAGCTCCTACAATGAGCAGTTCTTC

J: TRBJ2-1
size: NA
D: NA
V: TRBV29-1
CDR3: CSVGHRSSYNEQFF
DNA: TGCAGCGTTGGGCACAGGAGCTCCTACAATGAGCAGTTCTTC

J: TRBJ1-2
size: NA
D: TRBD1
V: TRBV27
CDR3: CASSRDRGTDGYTF
DNA: TGTGCCAGCAGTAGAGACAGGGGGACGGATGGCTACACCTTC

J: TRBJ1-1
size: few
D: NA
V: TRBV4-3
CDR3: CASSQKVGGIRPDTEAFF
DNA: TGCGCCAGCAGCCAGAAAGTCGGAGGGATAAGGCCGGACACTGAAGCTTTCTTT

J: TRBJ1-4
size: NA
D: NA
V: TRBV11-2
CDR3: CASSLARGSGEKLFF
DNA: TGTGCCAGCAGCTTAGCGAGGGGGAGTGGTGAAAAACTGTTTTTT

J: TRBJ2-1
size: NA
D: TRBD2
V: TRBV4-1
CDR3: CASSQGLAGPLGNEQFF
DNA: TGCGCCAGCAGCCAAGGGCTAGCGGGACCTCTAGGCAATGAGCAGTTCTTC

J: TRBJ1-2
size: NA
D: NA
V: TRBV19
CDR3: CASSIKGSNYGYTF
DNA: TGTGCCAGTAGTATAAAGGGGTCTAACTATGGCTACACCTTC

J: TRBJ2-3
size: NA
D: NA
V: TRBV5-1
CDR3: CASSLAVNADTQYF
DNA: TGCGCCAGCAGCTTGGCGGTAAACGCAGATACGCAGTATTTT

J: TRBJ2-2
size: NA
D: NA
V: TRBV7-2
CDR3: CASSLGLTNTGELFF
DNA: TGTGCCAGCAGCTTAGGCCTAACGAACACCGGGGAGCTGTTTTTT